The rows below give T cell receptor beta chains drawn from one sample of a study of blood T cell repertoires in COVID-19. TCRdb's copy holds only in-frame clones and misses some; the assay was immunoSEQ multiplex PCR. The table shows 200,000 to 250,000 clones, with around nine tenths occurring only once. Sample: peripheral blood. Receptors originate from a woman between 65 and 79 years old with active or convalescent COVID-19. Both conserved end residues are part of each CDR3. Each record gives: CDR3 protein, CDR3 DNA, J gene, clone size, D gene, V gene. D genes are given only for firm matches. Expanded clones are given a class, and other clones once, few, many or no size at all.

CASSPGRAYGYTF | TGTGCCAGCAGCCCGGGGAGGGCCTATGGCTACACCTTC | TRBJ1-2 | . | . | TRBV5-6
CASSMTGGHQPQHF | TGTGCCAGCAGCATGACAGGGGGACATCAGCCCCAGCATTTT | TRBJ1-5 | . | TRBD1 | TRBV6-2/TRBV6-3
CASSLGGRAAYEQYF | TGTGCCAGCAGCTTGGGGGGCCGGGCTGCCTACGAGCAGTACTTC | TRBJ2-7 | . | . | TRBV5-6
CSASPGTGVQETQYF | TGCAGTGCTAGTCCCGGGACAGGGGTCCAAGAGACCCAGTACTTC | TRBJ2-5 | . | TRBD1 | TRBV20-1
CSVRATTGGDTEAFF | TGCAGCGTGCGTGCGACCACAGGGGGGGACACTGAAGCTTTCTTT | TRBJ1-1 | . | TRBD1 | TRBV29-1
CASSSRTGGGNTEAFF | TGTGCCAGCAGCTCCCGGACAGGGGGGGGAAACACTGAAGCTTTCTTT | TRBJ1-1 | once | TRBD1 | TRBV7-8
CASSLGTGYNEKLFF | TGCGCCAGCAGCCTAGGGACAGGTTATAATGAAAAACTGTTTTTT | TRBJ1-4 | . | TRBD1 | TRBV4-1
CASSGTGLGNQPQHF | TGTGCCAGCTCGGGAACAGGCCTTGGCAATCAGCCCCAGCATTTT | TRBJ1-5 | . | . | TRBV18
CAISGGPNTEAFF | TGTGCCATCAGTGGTGGGCCGAACACTGAAGCTTTCTTT | TRBJ1-1 | once | . | TRBV10-3
CASSFHTNTEAFF | TGCGCCAGCAGCTTTCACACCAACACTGAAGCTTTCTTT | TRBJ1-1 | . | . | TRBV5-1
CASSSKSGLIIEAFF | TGTGCCAGCAGCTCTAAGTCCGGACTTATAATAGAAGCTTTCTTT | TRBJ1-1 | . | . | TRBV7-2
CASSPRAGGEKTQHF | TGTGCCAGCAGCCCCAGGGCGGGGGGTGAAAAGACCCAGCATTTT | TRBJ1-5 | . | . | TRBV6-2/TRBV6-3
CASSLGGLSEKLFF | TGCGCCAGCAGCTTGGGAGGTCTGAGCGAAAAACTGTTTTTT | TRBJ1-4 | . | . | TRBV5-1
CASIPGVSNSPLHF | TGTGCCAGCATCCCGGGGGTTTCCAATTCACCCCTCCACTTT | TRBJ1-6 | . | . | TRBV2
CASSPGQGETTIYF | TGTGCCAGCAGCCCCGGACAGGGAGAGACCACCATATATTTT | TRBJ1-3 | . | TRBD1 | TRBV3-1/TRBV3-2
CASRPQGAGTEAFF | TGTGCCAGCAGACCTCAGGGGGCGGGCACTGAAGCTTTCTTT | TRBJ1-1 | . | TRBD1 | TRBV27
CASSYSGGRYEQYF | TGTGCCAGCAGTTACTCGGGGGGTCGCTACGAGCAGTACTTC | TRBJ2-7 | . | . | TRBV6-2/TRBV6-3
CASSQVKPFAGNTIYF | TGCGCCAGCAGCCAAGTGAAGCCCTTCGCTGGAAACACCATATATTTT | TRBJ1-3 | . | . | TRBV4-3
CASSSLGTGELFF | TGTGCCAGCAGCTCCCTCGGGACCGGGGAGCTGTTTTTT | TRBJ2-2 | . | . | TRBV6-2/TRBV6-3
CASSQDWGLVETQYF | TGCGCCAGCAGCCAAGATTGGGGACTAGTTGAGACCCAGTACTTC | TRBJ2-5 | once | TRBD2 | TRBV4-3
CASSQDEGASGNTIYF | TGCGCCAGCAGCCAAGATGAAGGGGCCTCTGGAAACACCATATATTTT | TRBJ1-3 | once | . | TRBV4-1
CSVVDSGNQPQHF | TGCAGCGTTGTTGACAGCGGGAATCAGCCCCAGCATTTT | TRBJ1-5 | . | . | TRBV29-1
CASTPQTGGAYGYTF | TGCGCCAGCACACCTCAGACAGGGGGAGCCTATGGCTACACCTTC | TRBJ1-2 | . | TRBD1 | TRBV4-3
CASSPYNNIGTGTAVGGYTF | TGTGCCAGCTCACCATATAACAATATTGGGACAGGAACGGCTGTTGGGGGCTACACCTTC | TRBJ1-2 | . | TRBD1 | TRBV18
CASSYLAGESSYEQYF | TGTGCCAGCAGTTACCTCGCGGGAGAGAGCTCCTACGAGCAGTACTTC | TRBJ2-7 | . | TRBD2 | TRBV6-5
CASSPGLASDEQFF | TGTGCCAGCAGCCCAGGACTAGCCTCGGATGAGCAGTTCTTC | TRBJ2-1 | . | TRBD2 | TRBV5-4
CASSRGEGFTEAFF | TGTGCCAGCAGCAGGGGGGAGGGATTCACTGAAGCTTTCTTT | TRBJ1-1 | . | . | TRBV7-2
CASSYFWDRKNTEAFF | TGTGCCAGCAGTTACTTCTGGGACAGAAAGAACACTGAAGCTTTCTTT | TRBJ1-1 | few | TRBD1 | TRBV6-5
CASSFQDSGNTIYF | TGTGCCAGCAGCTTTCAGGACTCTGGAAACACCATATATTTT | TRBJ1-3 | . | . | TRBV7-9
CASSSRGQETQYF | TGTGCCAGCAGCTCTAGGGGTCAAGAGACCCAGTACTTC | TRBJ2-5 | . | . | TRBV9
CASSLGRVFEFNSPLHF | TGTGCCAGCAGCTTAGGACGGGTTTTTGAATTTAATTCACCCCTCCACTTT | TRBJ1-6 | . | . | TRBV13
CASSTDTYGYTF | TGCGCCAGCAGCACCGACACCTATGGCTACACCTTC | TRBJ1-2 | . | . | TRBV5-1
CASSFGTKNYGYTF | TGTGCCAGCAGCTTCGGAACTAAAAACTATGGCTACACCTTC | TRBJ1-2 | once | . | TRBV5-4
CSVSTDRGLREQYF | TGCAGCGTTAGCACGGACAGGGGGCTGAGGGAGCAGTACTTC | TRBJ2-7 | . | TRBD1 | TRBV29-1
CAISESTVQMNTEAFF | TGTGCCATCAGTGAGTCGACAGTCCAGATGAACACTGAAGCTTTCTTT | TRBJ1-1 | . | . | TRBV10-3
CASSWGGLDVNTEAFF | TGCGCCAGCAGCTGGGGGGGCCTTGACGTGAACACTGAAGCTTTCTTT | TRBJ1-1 | . | . | TRBV5-1
CASSLGGSYTEKLFF | TGTGCCAGCAGCTTAGGAGGGAGCTATACTGAGAAACTGTTTTTT | TRBJ1-4 | . | . | TRBV7-2
CASSIGGGSTDTQYF | TGTGCCAGTAGTATTGGGGGGGGTAGCACAGATACGCAGTATTTT | TRBJ2-3 | . | TRBD2 | TRBV19
CASSRGHPTDTQYF | TGCGCCAGCAGTCGGGGTCACCCCACAGATACGCAGTATTTT | TRBJ2-3 | . | . | TRBV5-1
CASGVRRGFNEKLFF | TGTGCCAGTGGGGTCCGCAGGGGTTTTAATGAAAAACTGTTTTTT | TRBJ1-4 | . | . | TRBV19
CASSLGDREFGQPQHF | TGTGCCAGCAGCTTGGGGGACAGGGAGTTCGGTCAGCCCCAGCATTTT | TRBJ1-5 | . | TRBD1 | TRBV5-6
CAIGETGSVGNQPQHF | TGTGCCATCGGTGAGACAGGGAGTGTTGGCAATCAGCCCCAGCATTTT | TRBJ1-5 | once | TRBD1 | TRBV10-3